This T cell receptor beta chain was retrieved from a study of T cell responses to AZD1222 COVID-19 vaccine. Study-wide points: Regions 160-218 and 743-854 held dominance among vaccine-associated CD4 TCRs, which spanned spike.

As concerns this clone: The target antigen is unknown.

The V and J ends lost 1 base and 1 base respectively, with 7 bases between them. Germline-derived CDR1 and CDR2 are LGHDT and YNNKEL (reference sequence). The CDR3 is made up of 14 amino acids. The assay was immunoSEQ multiplex PCR, and TCRdb's table has in-frame clones only and misses some. The sample holds around 100,000 clones; about 88% are singletons and the top ten take 15% to 20%. The rearrangement joins TRBV3-1 (or the pseudogene TRBV3-2) to TRBJ1-1; TRBD1 might be the D (5 bases). The input for sequencing was peripheral blood, taken on day 0 of AZD1222 vaccination. This clonotype was obtained from an adult in good health. CDR3 residues: CASSQGQGNTEAFF. The CDR3 nucleotides read TGTGCCAGCAGCCAAGGCCAGGGGAACACTGAAGCTTTCTTT.